A single sample gave rise to the 18 T cell receptor beta chains below, sequenced in a study of beta chain features in type 1 diabetes. General study points: Type 1 diabetes patients had TCRB CDR3s that were shorter (moderately but significantly so) in all four CD4+ subsets.

The isolated RNA, all of it, was reverse transcribed, so expressed TCRB transcripts were what got sequenced. Only in-frame clones appear in the TCRdb table, and some are missing; sequencing was by immunoSEQ multiplex PCR. The data contain approximately 170,000 clones, 7.8% of them singletons. Their target antigens are unknown. Sample: central memory CD4+ T cells from blood. The receptor set was obtained from a woman aged 35 to 49 with type 1 diabetes.

In its sample, this clone was seen many times. This chain uses TRBV18 with TRBJ1-5; 10 bases map to TRBD1. The CDR3 spans 17 residues. V lost 3 bases, J lost 10 bases, and 15 bases stayed unmatched. In germline, CDR1 is KGHSH, CDR2 LQKENI. The CDR3 region is CASSPATSGTGAGPQHF. The DNA of the CDR3 is TGTGCCAGCTCACCGGCTACTTCCGGGACAGGGGCCGGTCCCCAGCATTTT.

This chain joins TRBV7-2 and TRBJ1-1; the D is unclear. The CDR3 is 13 amino acids. Germline CDR1 reads SGHTA; CDR2 reads FQGNSA. Trimming removed 2 bases from V and 3 bases from J, with 7 bases in between. The DNA for the CDR3 is TGTGCCAGCAGCTTACACCGAGACACTGAAGCTTTCTTT. Its translation: CASSLHRDTEAFF.

The chain links TRBV15 to TRBJ1-3, with TRBD1 identical over 10 bases. The ends lost 2 bases at V and 3 bases at J; junction bases unmatched: 1. The germline gives CDR1 LNHNV, CDR2 YYDKDF (reference sequence). This CDR3 contains 15 residues. CDR3 sequence (DNA): TGTGCCACCAGCAGATGGACAGGGGGTGGAAACACCATATATTTT. The encoded protein is CATSRWTGGGNTIYF.

This clone was observed many times. This chain joins TRBV27 and TRBJ2-3; TRBD2 might be the D (5 bases). Between the trimmed V and J ends, which lost 2 bases and 1 base, there was a span of 10 bases. The CDR3 covers 15 residues. The germline CDR1 and CDR2 sequences are MNHEY and SMNVEV (reference sequence). The CDR3 DNA reads as TGTGCCAGCAGTTTACAGCGGACCCGCACAGATACGCAGTATTTT. Its translation is CASSLQRTRTDTQYF.

This clone was counted ten times or more. V gene TRBV4-3 combines with J gene TRBJ2-7; the match to TRBD1 covers 8 bases. With V trimmed by 0 bases and J by 2 bases, 12 bases remained unmatched. Germline CDR1 is LGHNA and CDR2 is YSLEER. This CDR3 is 18 amino acids long. The CDR3 spells CASSQDWRLGQAPYEQYF. In DNA, the CDR3 is TGCGCCAGCAGCCAAGATTGGAGACTGGGACAGGCACCCTACGAGCAGTACTTC.

This clone was observed a handful of times. This chain uses TRBV2 with TRBJ1-2; 7 nucleotides agree with TRBD1. The junction had 15 bases not matched to a gene; V was cut back by 8 bases and J by 0 bases. The CDR3 has 17 amino acids. Germline CDR1 SNHLY, CDR2 FYNNEI. CDR3 nucleotide sequence: TGTGCCAGCTTAGAGCTCTTCGGGACAGAAACTAACTATGGCTACACCTTC. It specifies CASLELFGTETNYGYTF.

This clone was seen more than once but under ten times. The chain joins TRBV7-2 to TRBJ1-5; 7 bases fit TRBD1. The junction had 2 bases not matched to a gene; V was cut back by 1 base and J by 5 bases. Germline CDR1 is SGHTA and CDR2 is FQGNSA. The CDR3 totals 14 residues. The chain's CDR3 is CASSLGTGYQPQHF. CDR3 in DNA: TGTGCCAGCAGCTTAGGGACAGGTTATCAGCCCCAGCATTTT.

This clone was counted only a few times. The CDR3 DNA reads as TGTGCCAGTAGTATCAGCTCTCGGGCAGGGGAGACCCAGTACTTC. Protein sequence: CASSISSRAGETQYF. The V gene is TRBV19, the J gene TRBJ2-5, with D possibly TRBD1 on 5 matching bases. Germline values: CDR1 LNHDA, CDR2 SQIVND (reference sequence). The V gene lost 3 bases and the J gene lost 5 bases, with 16 bases spanning the gap. This CDR3 contains 15 residues.

The sample holds a few counts of this clone. The chain uses TRBV13 and TRBJ2-7; the match to TRBD1 covers 8 bases. The CDR3 spans 15 residues. V gave up 5 bases and J gave up 0 bases; unmatched junction bases: 6. The germline V gene encodes CDR1 PRHDT and CDR2 FYEKMQ (reference sequence). CDR3 sequence (DNA): TGTGCCAGCAGCGACCGGGACAGGAGCTCCTACGAGCAGTACTTC. Amino acids: CASSDRDRSSYEQYF. The whole variable domain, remainder taken from reference TRBV13 and TRBJ2-7, is AAGVIQSPRHLIKEKRETATLKCYPIPRHDTVYWYQQGPGQDPQFLISFYEKMQSDKGSIPDRFSAQQFSDYHSELNMSSLELGDSALYFCASSDRDRSSYEQYFGPGTRLTVT.

This clone came up many times. This chain links TRBV18 with TRBJ1-4; no firm D call. CDR3 length equals 15 residues. The germline CDR1 and CDR2 sequences are KGHSH and LQKENI. Trimming left V 2 bases short and J 8 bases short, with 15 bases between. CDR3 coding DNA: TGTGCCAGCTCACCAACGGGGATCCAGGACGAAAAACTGTTTTTT. This sequence encodes CASSPTGIQDEKLFF.

The chain combines TRBV7-8 with TRBJ2-2, with TRBD2 identical over 14 bases. The V and J ends lost 5 bases and 6 bases, in that order; junction bases with no gene match: 11. The CDR3 spans 18 residues. Germline assignment: CDR1 SGHVS and CDR2 FQNEAQ. The CDR3 DNA reads as TGTGCCAGCAGCAAGCGAGGGACTAGCGGGAGTATGTCCGGGGAGCTGTTTTTT. Protein sequence: CASSKRGTSGSMSGELFF.

A few counts support this clone. The V gene is TRBV19, the J gene TRBJ1-5; D remains unclear. Between the trimmed V and J ends, which lost 1 base and 9 bases, there was a span of 13 bases. This CDR3 is built from 14 residues. Looked up from germline, CDR1 is LNHDA and CDR2 is SQIVND (reference sequence). CDR3 DNA: TGTGCCAGTAGTATAGTAGTCGAAGATTGGCCCCAGCATTTT. It is translated as CASSIVVEDWPQHF.

In this sample, this clone turned up a few times. V is TRBV5-1 and J is TRBJ2-1, with 8 bases fitting TRBD1. Germline V lookup: CDR1 SGHRS, CDR2 YFSETQ. The V gene end was trimmed by 7 bases and the J gene end by 7 bases; junction bases not matched to a gene: 10. The CDR3 contains 14 residues. CDR3 loop: CASSAQGAGNEQFF. Written as DNA, the CDR3 is TGCGCCAGCTCCGCCCAGGGGGCAGGAAATGAGCAGTTCTTC.

A few counts support this clone. The V gene is TRBV29-1, the J gene TRBJ1-1; D is unresolved. V gave up 3 bases and J gave up 3 bases, with 17 bases separating them. The CDR3 contains 15 residues. Germline V CDR1 and CDR2: SQVTM, ANQGSEA. This CDR3 reads CSVDFGPGKDTEAFF. CDR3 nucleotides: TGCAGCGTTGATTTCGGCCCCGGGAAAGACACTGAAGCTTTCTTT.

V is TRBV2 and J is TRBJ2-6, with 7 bases identical to TRBD1. V dropped 5 bases and J dropped 4; count of bases not matched to a gene: 8. Germline CDR1 is SNHLY and CDR2 is FYNNEI. This CDR3 has 16 residues. CDR3 DNA sequence: TGTGCCAGCAGTCTTGGTAGGGGGCTGGGGGCCAACGTCCTGACTTTC. This sequence encodes CASSLGRGLGANVLTF. Supplemented by reference TRBV2 and TRBJ2-6, the full variable domain reads EPEVTQTPSHQVTQMGQEVILRCVPISNHLYFYWYRQILGQKVEFLVSFYNNEISEKSEIFDDQFSVERPDGSNFTLKIRSTKLEDSAMYFCASSLGRGLGANVLTFGAGSRLTVL.

This clone has more than one count but fewer than ten. The V and J genes are TRBV28 and TRBJ2-7, with no clear D. The CDR3 contains 12 residues. V lost 5 bases and J 3 bases, leaving 8 bases between the germline ends. Per germline, CDR1 MDHEN and CDR2 SYDVKM. CDR3 in DNA: TGTGCCAGCAGTGGGCTGGGCTACGAGCAGTACTTC. Residues: CASSGLGYEQYF. The full variable domain, completed using reference TRBV28 and TRBJ2-7, is DVKVTQSSRYLVKRTGEKVFLECVQDMDHENMFWYRQDPGLGLRLIYFSYDVKMKEKGDIPEGYSVSREKKERFSLILESASTNQTSMYLCASSGLGYEQYFGPGTRLTVT.

In DNA, the CDR3 is TGTGCCAGCAGCCTAGGGGGTGGGGAGACCCAGTACTTC. This codes for CASSLGGGETQYF. The chain has TRBV5-4 and TRBJ2-5; D possibly corresponds to TRBD1 (6 bases). The CDR3 is 13 residues long. V lost 4 bases, J lost 5 bases, and 12 bases lay in between. Germline V CDR1 and CDR2: SGHNT, YYREEE (reference sequence).

This clone was seen ten or more times. The chain combines TRBV4-3 with TRBJ2-7; TRBD1 matches at 10 bases. Germline assignment: CDR1 LGHNA and CDR2 YSLEER. Unmatched junction bases numbered 3, after V lost 3 bases and J lost 7 bases. CDR3 length: 13 residues. The CDR3 here is CASSQGQGREQYF. CDR3 nucleotide sequence: TGCGCCAGCAGCCAGGGACAGGGGCGGGAGCAGTACTTC.